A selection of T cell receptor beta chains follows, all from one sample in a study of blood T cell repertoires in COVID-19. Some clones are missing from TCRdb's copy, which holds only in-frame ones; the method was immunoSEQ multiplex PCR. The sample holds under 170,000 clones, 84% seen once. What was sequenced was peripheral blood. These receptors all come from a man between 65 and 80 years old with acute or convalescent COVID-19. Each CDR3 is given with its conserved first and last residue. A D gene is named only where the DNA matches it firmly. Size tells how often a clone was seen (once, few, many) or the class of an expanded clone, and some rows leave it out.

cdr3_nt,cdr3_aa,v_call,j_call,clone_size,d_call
TGTGCCATACTGACAGGGTTTGGACAGCCCCAGCATTTT,CAILTGFGQPQHF,TRBV28,TRBJ1-5,.,TRBD1
TGTGCCAGCAGCTCTACCGGGACAGGGTTTCCCGGGGAGCTGTTTTTT,CASSSTGTGFPGELFF,TRBV7-9,TRBJ2-2,.,TRBD1
TGTGCCAGCAGTGAATCGGCATATGCGGCAAGGCCTTATTACACAGATACGCAGTATTTT,CASSESAYAARPYYTDTQYF,TRBV6-1,TRBJ2-3,.,.
TGTGCCAGCAGCGTAGCAGGGGGCTATGGCTACACCTTC,CASSVAGGYGYTF,TRBV9,TRBJ1-2,.,TRBD1
TGCGCCAGCACGGGTCCTCTCTCCGGGACAGGGAGCTCTGGGGCCAACGTCCTGACTTTC,CASTGPLSGTGSSGANVLTF,TRBV5-1,TRBJ2-6,.,TRBD1
TGTGCCAGCAGCCAAGACCTCAATCAGCCCCAGCATTTT,CASSQDLNQPQHF,TRBV3-1/TRBV3-2,TRBJ1-5,.,.
TGTGCCAGCAGCTCTCCCGGGGGGAGCTCCTACGAGCAGTACTTC,CASSSPGGSSYEQYF,TRBV7-9,TRBJ2-7,.,TRBD2
TGTGCCAGCACCTCCGAGAGGGGGCTGACTCAGCCCCAGCATTTT,CASTSERGLTQPQHF,TRBV2,TRBJ1-5,.,TRBD1
TGTGCCAGCAGACAGGGACAGGGGAACAATCAGCCCCAGCATTTT,CASRQGQGNNQPQHF,TRBV6-5,TRBJ1-5,.,TRBD1
TGTGCCAGCCGGGGGGGGGCCAGCGAGCAGTACTTC,CASRGGASEQYF,TRBV2,TRBJ2-7,.,TRBD2
TGTGCCAGCAACCGCTCTCCGGCCGGGGTGTTGTTCTTT,CASNRSPAGVLFF,TRBV7-8,TRBJ1-1,once,.